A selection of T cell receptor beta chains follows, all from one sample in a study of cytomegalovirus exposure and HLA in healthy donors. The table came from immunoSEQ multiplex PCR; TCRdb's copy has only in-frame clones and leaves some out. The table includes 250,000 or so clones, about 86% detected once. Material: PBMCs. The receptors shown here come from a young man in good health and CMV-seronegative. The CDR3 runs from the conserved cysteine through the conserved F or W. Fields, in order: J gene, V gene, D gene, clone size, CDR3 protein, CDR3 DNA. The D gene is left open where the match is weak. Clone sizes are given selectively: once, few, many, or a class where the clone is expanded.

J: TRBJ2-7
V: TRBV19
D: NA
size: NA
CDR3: CASSIVGRGYEQYF
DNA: TGTGCCAGTAGTATAGTAGGGCGGGGTTACGAGCAGTACTTC

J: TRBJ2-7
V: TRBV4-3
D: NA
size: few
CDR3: CASSQDEYEPRSEQYF
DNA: TGCGCCAGCAGCCAAGATGAGTACGAGCCGAGGAGCGAGCAGTACTTC

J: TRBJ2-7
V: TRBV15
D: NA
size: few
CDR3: CATSRGAEQYF
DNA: TGTGCCACCAGCAGGGGGGCCGAGCAGTACTTC

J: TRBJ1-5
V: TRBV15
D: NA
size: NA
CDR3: CATGGASQPQHF
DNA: TGTGCCACCGGGGGGGCTTCTCAGCCCCAGCATTTT

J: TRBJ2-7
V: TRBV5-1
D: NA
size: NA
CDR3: CASSLVAGAYEQYF
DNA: TGCGCCAGCAGCTTGGTTGCCGGAGCATACGAGCAGTACTTC

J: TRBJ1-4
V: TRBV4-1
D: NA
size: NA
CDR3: CASSRYRPANEKLFF
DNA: TGCGCCAGCAGCCGATACAGGCCGGCTAATGAAAAACTGTTTTTT

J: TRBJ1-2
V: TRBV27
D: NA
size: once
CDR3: CASSSRVSNYGYTF
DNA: TGTGCCAGCAGTTCCAGGGTGTCGAACTATGGCTACACCTTC

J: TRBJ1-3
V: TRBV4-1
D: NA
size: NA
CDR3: CASSEPRRGPGNTIYF
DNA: TGCGCCAGCAGCGAACCGCGCAGGGGACCTGGAAACACCATATATTTT

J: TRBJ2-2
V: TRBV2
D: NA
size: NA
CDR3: CASIPERLGIHTGELFF
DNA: TGTGCCAGCATTCCAGAGAGGCTTGGAATTCACACCGGGGAGCTGTTTTTT

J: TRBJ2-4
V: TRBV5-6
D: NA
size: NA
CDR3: CASSWGRGAKNIQYF
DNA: TGTGCCAGCAGCTGGGGTCGGGGAGCCAAAAACATTCAGTACTTC

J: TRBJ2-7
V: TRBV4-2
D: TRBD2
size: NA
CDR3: CASSQDASGAFFYEQYF
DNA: TGTGCCAGCAGCCAAGATGCTAGCGGGGCCTTTTTCTACGAGCAGTACTTC

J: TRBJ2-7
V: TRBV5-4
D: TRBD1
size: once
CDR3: CASSVPTGGPYEQYF
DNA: TGTGCCAGCAGCGTTCCGACAGGGGGTCCCTACGAGCAGTACTTC

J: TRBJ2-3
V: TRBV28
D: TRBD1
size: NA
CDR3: CASSLDRVSTKF
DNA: TGTGCCAGCAGTCTAGACAGGGTCTCTACGAAGTTT

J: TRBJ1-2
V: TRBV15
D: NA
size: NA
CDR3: CATSRDRGYGYTF
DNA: TGTGCCACCAGCAGAGATCGGGGCTATGGCTACACCTTC

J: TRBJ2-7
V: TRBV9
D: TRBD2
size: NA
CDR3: CASSAWGGVNEQYF
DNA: TGTGCCAGCAGCGCGTGGGGAGGGGTGAACGAGCAGTACTTC

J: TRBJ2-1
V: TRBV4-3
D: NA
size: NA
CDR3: CASSAGGRDNEQFF
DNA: TGCGCCAGCAGCGCAGGAGGTAGGGACAATGAGCAGTTCTTC

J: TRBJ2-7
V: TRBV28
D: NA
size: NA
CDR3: CANTPDGAYEQYF
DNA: TGTGCCAATACACCCGACGGAGCCTACGAGCAGTACTTC

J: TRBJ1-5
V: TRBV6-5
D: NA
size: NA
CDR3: CASSPTRGNQPQHF
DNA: TGTGCCAGCAGTCCGACCAGGGGCAATCAGCCCCAGCATTTT

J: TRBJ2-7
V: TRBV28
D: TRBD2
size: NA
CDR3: CASSSIAGGREQYF
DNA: TGTGCCAGCAGTTCCATAGCGGGAGGGAGGGAGCAGTACTTC

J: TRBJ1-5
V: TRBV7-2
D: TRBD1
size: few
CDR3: CASSSGQGNQPQHF
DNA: TGTGCCAGCAGCTCCGGACAGGGCAATCAGCCCCAGCATTTT

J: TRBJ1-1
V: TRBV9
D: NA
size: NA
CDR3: CASSPARGTPFKAFF
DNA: TGTGCCAGCAGCCCTGCAAGGGGGACACCTTTCAAGGCTTTCTTT

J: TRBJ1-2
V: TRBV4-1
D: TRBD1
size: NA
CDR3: CASSQFGQGGGYTF
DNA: TGCGCCAGCAGCCAATTCGGACAGGGGGGCGGCTACACCTTC

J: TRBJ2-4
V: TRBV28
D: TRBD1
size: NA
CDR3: CASGEQGALENIQYF
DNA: TGTGCCAGCGGAGAACAGGGGGCTTTAGAAAACATTCAGTACTTC

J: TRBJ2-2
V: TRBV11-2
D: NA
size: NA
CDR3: CASSSDFTGELFF
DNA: TGTGCCAGCAGCTCCGACTTCACCGGGGAGCTGTTTTTT

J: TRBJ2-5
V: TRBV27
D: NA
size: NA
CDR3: CASSSGPGTQYF
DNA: TGTGCCAGCAGTTCAGGCCCAGGGACCCAGTACTTC

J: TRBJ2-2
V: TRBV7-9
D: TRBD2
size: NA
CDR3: CASSLIAGNTGELFF
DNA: TGTGCCAGCAGCTTGATAGCGGGCAACACCGGGGAGCTGTTTTTT

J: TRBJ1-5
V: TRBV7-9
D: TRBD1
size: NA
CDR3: CASSSSGGGQPQHF
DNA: TGTGCCAGCAGCTCTTCAGGGGGCGGTCAGCCCCAGCATTTT

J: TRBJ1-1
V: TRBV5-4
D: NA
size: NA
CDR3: CASSLLPGRGTEAFF
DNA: TGTGCCAGCAGCTTGCTTCCGGGAAGGGGGACTGAAGCTTTCTTT

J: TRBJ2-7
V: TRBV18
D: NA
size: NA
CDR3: CASSKAGTSYEQYF
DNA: TGTGCCAGCTCAAAGGCGGGGACCTCCTACGAGCAGTACTTC

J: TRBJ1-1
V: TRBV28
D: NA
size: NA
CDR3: CATLLSGMNTEAFF
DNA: TGTGCCACGTTATTATCAGGAATGAACACTGAAGCTTTCTTT

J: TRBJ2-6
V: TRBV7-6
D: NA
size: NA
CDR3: CASSLLDGANVLTF
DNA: TGTGCCAGCAGCTTACTAGATGGGGCCAACGTCCTGACTTTC

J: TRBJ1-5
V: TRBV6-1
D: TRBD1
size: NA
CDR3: CASSVGTGVYSNQPQHF
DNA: TGTGCCAGCAGTGTCGGGACAGGGGTTTATAGCAATCAGCCCCAGCATTTT

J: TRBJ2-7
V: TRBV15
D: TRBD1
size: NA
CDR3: CATSRGDSFYEQYF
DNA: TGTGCCACCAGCAGGGGGGACAGTTTTTACGAGCAGTACTTC

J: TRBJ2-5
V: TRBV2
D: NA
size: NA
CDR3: CASRTGDGETQYF
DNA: TGTGCCAGCAGGACGGGGGATGGAGAGACCCAGTACTTC

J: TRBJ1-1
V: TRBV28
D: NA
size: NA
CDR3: CASTSWGENTEAFF
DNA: TGTGCCAGCACCTCCTGGGGGGAGAACACTGAAGCTTTCTTT

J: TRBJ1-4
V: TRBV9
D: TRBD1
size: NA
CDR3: CASSVTPDRGGEKLFF
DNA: TGTGCCAGCAGCGTAACTCCGGACAGGGGTGGAGAAAAACTGTTTTTT

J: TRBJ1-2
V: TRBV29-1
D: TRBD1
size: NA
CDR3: CSVRSGQVGYTF
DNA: TGCAGCGTTCGGTCGGGACAGGTGGGCTACACCTTC

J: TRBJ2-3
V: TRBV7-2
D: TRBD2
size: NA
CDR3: CASSTPSGGASDTQYF
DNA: TGTGCCAGCAGCACCCCTAGCGGGGGGGCCTCAGATACGCAGTATTTT

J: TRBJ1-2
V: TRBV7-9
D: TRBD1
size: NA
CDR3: CASKRDSYGYTF
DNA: TGTGCCAGCAAACGGGACAGTTATGGCTACACCTTC

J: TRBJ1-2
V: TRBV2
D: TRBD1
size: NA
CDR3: CARTGRNYGYTF
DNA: TGTGCCAGGACAGGGCGAAACTATGGCTACACCTTC

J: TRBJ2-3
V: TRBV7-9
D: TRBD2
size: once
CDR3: CASSLILGTSGSYTQYF
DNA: TGTGCCAGCAGCTTAATCCTCGGGACTAGCGGGAGTTATACGCAGTATTTT

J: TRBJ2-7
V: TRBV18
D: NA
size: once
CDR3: CASSPGAPFGEQYF
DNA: TGTGCCAGCTCACCGGGGGCCCCCTTCGGCGAGCAGTACTTC

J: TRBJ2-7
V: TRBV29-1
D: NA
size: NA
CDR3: CSVDEGSPYEQYF
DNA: TGCAGCGTTGATGAGGGTTCCCCCTACGAGCAGTACTTC

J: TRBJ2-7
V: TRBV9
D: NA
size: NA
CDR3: CASSVDDRRGSYEQYF
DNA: TGTGCCAGCAGCGTAGATGATAGGCGGGGTTCCTACGAGCAGTACTTC

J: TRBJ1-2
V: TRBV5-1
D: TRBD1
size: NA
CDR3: CASSSTGDNYGYTF
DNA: TGCGCCAGCAGCTCGACAGGGGATAACTATGGCTACACCTTC

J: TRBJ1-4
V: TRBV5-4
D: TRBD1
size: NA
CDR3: CASSLGQGVGTNEKLFF
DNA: TGTGCCAGCAGCTTGGGCCAGGGGGTTGGGACTAATGAAAAACTGTTTTTT

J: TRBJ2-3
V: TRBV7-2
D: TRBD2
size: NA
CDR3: CASSLQRGSTDTQYF
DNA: TGTGCCAGCAGCTTACAGCGGGGTAGCACAGATACGCAGTATTTT

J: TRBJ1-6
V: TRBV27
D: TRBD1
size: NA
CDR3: CASSSITGQGSPLHF
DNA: TGTGCCAGCAGTTCAATTACGGGACAGGGTTCACCCCTCCACTTT

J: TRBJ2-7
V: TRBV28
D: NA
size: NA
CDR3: CASSPFLAIYEQYF
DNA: TGTGCCAGCAGTCCCTTTCTAGCAATTTACGAGCAGTACTTC

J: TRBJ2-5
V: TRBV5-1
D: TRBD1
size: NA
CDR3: CASRSGTGGPETQYF
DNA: TGCGCCAGCAGATCCGGGACAGGGGGCCCTGAGACCCAGTACTTC

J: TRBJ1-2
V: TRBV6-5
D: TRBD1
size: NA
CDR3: CASSRLGTGDYGYTF
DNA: TGTGCCAGCAGTCGCCTCGGGACAGGGGACTATGGCTACACCTTC

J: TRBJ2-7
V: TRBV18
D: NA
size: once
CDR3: CASSRSPAGALEEQYF
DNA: TGTGCCAGCTCACGGTCCCCCGCGGGGGCCCTCGAGGAGCAGTACTTC

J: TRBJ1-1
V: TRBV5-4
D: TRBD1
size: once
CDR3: CASSLLTGTKVNTEAFF
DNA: TGTGCCAGCAGCTTATTGACAGGGACGAAAGTGAACACTGAAGCTTTCTTT

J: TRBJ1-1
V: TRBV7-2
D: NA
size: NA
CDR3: CASSLRRRNTEAFF
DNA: TGTGCCAGCAGCTTAAGGAGGAGGAACACTGAAGCTTTCTTT

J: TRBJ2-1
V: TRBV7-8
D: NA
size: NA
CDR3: CASSLEGVLVRPNEQFF
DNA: TGTGCCAGCAGCTTAGAAGGAGTACTAGTCAGGCCCAATGAGCAGTTCTTC

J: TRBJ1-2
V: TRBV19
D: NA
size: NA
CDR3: CASSSDTYYGYTF
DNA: TGTGCCAGTTCGTCTGACACGTACTATGGCTACACCTTC

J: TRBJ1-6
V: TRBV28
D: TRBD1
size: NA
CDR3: CASRGQGAANSPLHF
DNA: TGTGCCAGCAGAGGACAGGGGGCGGCTAATTCACCCCTCCACTTT

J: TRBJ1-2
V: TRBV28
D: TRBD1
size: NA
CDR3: CASSLSTGGQDGYTF
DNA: TGTGCCAGCAGTTTATCTACAGGGGGCCAGGACGGCTACACCTTC

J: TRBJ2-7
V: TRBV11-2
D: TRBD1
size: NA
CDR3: CASSPGQPPRYF
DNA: TGTGCCAGCAGCCCGGGACAGCCACCTCGGTACTTC